Listed below are T cell receptor beta chains from one sample, sequenced in a study of shared clonotypes between healthy human individuals. The protocol was immunoSEQ multiplex PCR, while the TCRdb copy is restricted to in-frame clones and leaves out a portion. The sample consists of roughly 2,000,000 clones, 93% of them appearing once. The specimen was naive CD8+ T cells from PBMCs. The receptors were gathered from a man aged 18-30 years in good health. Some clones in this sample may be carry-over from other donors' samples. Both conserved end residues are part of each CDR3. A D gene is named only where the DNA matches it firmly. Part of the rows lack a size; the others show once, few, many or a class for expanded clones.

d_call j_call v_call clone_size cdr3_nt cdr3_aa
NA TRBJ1-4 TRBV13 NA TGTGCCAGCAGCTTAGGGGGCCCGGACCGGTTTTTT CASSLGGPDRFF
TRBD2 TRBJ2-1 TRBV7-8 NA TGTGCCAGCAGCACCGGACTAGCGGGAACCTACAATGAGCAGTTCTTC CASSTGLAGTYNEQFF
TRBD2 TRBJ2-1 TRBV6-5 NA TGTGCCAGCAGTTACTCGACAGCGGGGGAGCAGTTCTTC CASSYSTAGEQFF
NA TRBJ2-2 TRBV5-1 NA TGCGCCAGCAGAGACTCACTAGCCCCCGGGGAGCTGTTTTTT CASRDSLAPGELFF
NA TRBJ2-7 TRBV10-2 NA TGCGCCAGCAGTGAGTGGACTTCTTACGAGCAGTACTTC CASSEWTSYEQYF
NA TRBJ2-7 TRBV29-1 NA TGCAGCGTTGAATTCCCGGACACGAATTCCTACGAGCAGTACTTC CSVEFPDTNSYEQYF
TRBD2 TRBJ2-7 TRBV29-1 NA TGCAGCGTAGAGCGGGGGCCCAGGGAGCAGTACTTC CSVERGPREQYF
NA TRBJ2-1 TRBV27 once TGTGCCAGCAGTTCACCAGCGGCCGGAGCCTACAATGAGCAGTTCTTC CASSSPAAGAYNEQFF
NA TRBJ2-1 TRBV28 NA TGTGCCAGCAGTTTGCCACCCGACAATGAGCAGTTCTTC CASSLPPDNEQFF
TRBD2 TRBJ2-7 TRBV6-1 NA TGTGCCAGCAGTGACCCCACAGCGGGAGTTTGGTACGAGCAGTACTTC CASSDPTAGVWYEQYF
NA TRBJ1-4 TRBV28 NA TGTGCCAGCAGTTTTGGTAATGAAAAACTGTTTTTT CASSFGNEKLFF
TRBD1 TRBJ2-7 TRBV10-1 NA TGCGCCAGCACCATGGACAGGGGCGAACTCTACGAGCAGTACTTC CASTMDRGELYEQYF
NA TRBJ2-7 TRBV7-9 NA TGTGCCAGCAGCCCGGATACGGGACCTATCTCCTACGAGCAGTACTTC CASSPDTGPISYEQYF
NA TRBJ2-3 TRBV7-3 NA TGTGCCAGCAGCTCTGCCGGGGGCACAGATACGCAGTATTTT CASSSAGGTDTQYF
NA TRBJ2-5 TRBV5-1 NA TGCGCCAGCAGGGGACCTGCGGGACCGAACCAAGAGACCCAGTACTTC CASRGPAGPNQETQYF
TRBD1 TRBJ2-7 TRBV27 once TGTGCCAGCAGTCCCACCTCAGGGGGATACTACGAGCAGTACTTC CASSPTSGGYYEQYF
NA TRBJ1-5 TRBV19 NA TGTGCCAGTAGTATCGACACAACGAATCAGCCCCAGCATTTT CASSIDTTNQPQHF
TRBD2 TRBJ2-1 TRBV29-1 NA TGCAGCGTTGGGACTAGCGGGATAATCTCCTACAATGAGCAGTTCTTC CSVGTSGIISYNEQFF
NA TRBJ1-1 TRBV10-1 NA TGCGCCAGCAGTGACCTTCGGGGAGAGACTGAAGCTTTCTTT CASSDLRGETEAFF
NA TRBJ2-7 TRBV2 NA TGTGCCAGCAAACGGGAGCCCTCCTACGAGCAGTACTTC CASKREPSYEQYF
TRBD1 TRBJ2-7 TRBV2 NA TGTGCCAGCAGTTTAGGACAGGGAAAGTACTTC CASSLGQGKYF
NA TRBJ2-2 TRBV5-1 NA TGCGCCAGCAGCTTGGCCTTGGGCAGGGGAAGTGGCGGGGAGCTGTTTTTT CASSLALGRGSGGELFF
NA TRBJ2-3 TRBV13 NA TGTGCCAGCAGCCCGGGGGTTACTAGCACAGATACGCAGTATTTT CASSPGVTSTDTQYF
NA TRBJ2-7 TRBV7-8 NA TGTGCCAGCAGCTTAGGAGTTAGCTTCTCCGAGCAGTACTTC CASSLGVSFSEQYF
NA TRBJ2-5 TRBV13 NA TGTGCCAGCAGCTTATGGGGGGAAGAGACCCAGTACTTC CASSLWGEETQYF
NA TRBJ2-3 TRBV19 NA TGTGCCACCACCGAAGGGGGGATTAACACAGATACGCAGTATTTT CATTEGGINTDTQYF
NA TRBJ2-1 TRBV19 NA TGTGCCAGTGCGCGCCCGGGACTGCTCTACAATGAGCAGTTCTTC CASARPGLLYNEQFF
NA TRBJ2-1 TRBV4-1 NA TGCGCCAGCAGCCACTCTAACAAGGGGGGGCCCTACAATGAGCAGTTCTTC CASSHSNKGGPYNEQFF
NA TRBJ1-2 TRBV4-1 NA TGCGCCAGCAGCCAAGTTGGCAAACTTGGTGGCTACACCTTC CASSQVGKLGGYTF
NA TRBJ2-3 TRBV28 NA TGTGCCAGCGGAATAGGGGCAGATACGCAGTATTTT CASGIGADTQYF
NA TRBJ1-3 TRBV6-1 NA TGTGCCAGCAGGTTAGGGAGCGGAGCTGGAAACACCATATATTTT CASRLGSGAGNTIYF
NA TRBJ2-5 TRBV28 NA TGTGCCAGCAGTTTACTGGGGCGCGGAGAGACCCAGTACTTC CASSLLGRGETQYF
NA TRBJ2-6 TRBV4-1 NA TGCGCCAGCAGCCAAGATCAGTCCGTGCAGGGCCCAGCTGGGGCCAACGTCCTGACTTTC CASSQDQSVQGPAGANVLTF
TRBD2 TRBJ2-2 TRBV19 NA TGTGCCAGTAGTACCCTAGTTATCCGGGAGGGCCCCACCGGGGAGCTGTTTTTT CASSTLVIREGPTGELFF
NA TRBJ1-3 TRBV27 NA TGTGCCAGCAGTCCCTCAGTTAACTCTGGAAACACCATATATTTT CASSPSVNSGNTIYF
TRBD2 TRBJ2-1 TRBV28 NA TGTGCCAGCAGTCCCGGGACTAGCGGGAGGGCCGGTGAGCAGTTCTTC CASSPGTSGRAGEQFF
TRBD2 TRBJ2-7 TRBV6-6 NA TGTGCCAGCAAGACGGGAGGCGAGCAGTACTTC CASKTGGEQYF
NA TRBJ1-3 TRBV29-1 NA TGCAGCGTTTCGCCAGCCGGCCTCTCTGGAAACACCATATATTTT CSVSPAGLSGNTIYF
TRBD2 TRBJ2-7 TRBV28 NA TGTGCCAGCGGACTTCTTGCGGGAGCATCCGACGAGCAGTACTTC CASGLLAGASDEQYF
TRBD1 TRBJ2-1 TRBV10-2 NA TGCGCCAGCAGTGCCCGGACAGGCTCATCCAATGAGCAGTTCTTC CASSARTGSSNEQFF
TRBD2 TRBJ2-3 TRBV28 NA TGTGCCAGCAGTTTACTCCTAGCGGGTAGCACAGATACGCAGTATTTT CASSLLLAGSTDTQYF